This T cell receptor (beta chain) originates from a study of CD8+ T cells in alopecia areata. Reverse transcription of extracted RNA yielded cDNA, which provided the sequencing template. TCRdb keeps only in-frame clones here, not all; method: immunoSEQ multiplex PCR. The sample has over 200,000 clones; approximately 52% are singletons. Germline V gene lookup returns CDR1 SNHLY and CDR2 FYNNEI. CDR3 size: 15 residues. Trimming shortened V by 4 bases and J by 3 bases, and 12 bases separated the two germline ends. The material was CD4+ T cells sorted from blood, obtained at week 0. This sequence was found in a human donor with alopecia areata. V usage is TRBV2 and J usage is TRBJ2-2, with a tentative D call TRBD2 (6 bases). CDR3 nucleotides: TGTGCCAGCAGTGGGTATGGAGGGCACACCGGGGAGCTGTTTTTT. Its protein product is CASSGYGGHTGELFF.